This is a list of T cell receptor beta chains from one sample in a study of identical twins. TCRdb passed the 5' RACE reads through MiXCR, listing each CDR3 protein once. The data contain about 330,000 distinct CDR3 sequences, about 12% of them seen just once; the ten biggest clones take up just over 7%. These same records also appear under a second study, on yellow fever vaccine responses in identical twins.

Sequenced sample: CD8+ T cells sorted from blood. Receptors originate from a woman between 18 and 30 years old in good health. Both conserved end residues are part of each CDR3. The D gene is left open where the match is weak. Only some rows state a clone size, as once, few, many or a class for expanded clones.

j_call: TRBJ2-2
clone_size: NA
v_call: TRBV12-3/TRBV12-4
d_call: TRBD2
cdr3_nt: TGTGCCAGCAGCCCGAACCCTAGCGGGAGGGGCGGGGAGCTGTTTTTT
cdr3_aa: CASSPNPSGRGGELFF

j_call: TRBJ1-5
clone_size: few
v_call: TRBV7-9
d_call: TRBD1
cdr3_nt: TGTGCCAGCAGCGAAACCGGGACAGGGAATCAGCCCCAGCATTTT
cdr3_aa: CASSETGTGNQPQHF

j_call: TRBJ1-2
clone_size: few
v_call: TRBV2
d_call: NA
cdr3_nt: TGTGCCAGCAGTGAAGTCAACCAGAGGGATGGCTACACCTTC
cdr3_aa: CASSEVNQRDGYTF

j_call: TRBJ2-1
clone_size: NA
v_call: TRBV3-1
d_call: TRBD1
cdr3_nt: TGTGCCAGCAGCCCCGGGGACAGAGTACTATACAATGAGCAGTTCTTC
cdr3_aa: CASSPGDRVLYNEQFF

j_call: TRBJ1-4
clone_size: few
v_call: TRBV7-2
d_call: NA
cdr3_nt: TGTGCCAGCCTCCGGTTGGTTGAAAAACTGTTTTTT
cdr3_aa: CASLRLVEKLFF

j_call: TRBJ2-3
clone_size: few
v_call: TRBV24-1
d_call: NA
cdr3_nt: TGTGCCACCAGTGACGGGGCCTCTAGCACAGATACGCAGTATTTT
cdr3_aa: CATSDGASSTDTQYF

j_call: TRBJ1-5
clone_size: few
v_call: TRBV11-2
d_call: TRBD1
cdr3_nt: TGTGCCAGCAGCATGGGGACAGGGAGCAATCAGCCCCAGCATTTT
cdr3_aa: CASSMGTGSNQPQHF

j_call: TRBJ2-1
clone_size: few
v_call: TRBV15
d_call: TRBD2
cdr3_nt: TGTGCCACCAGCAGAGATCGGGCGGGAGTGTGGTACAATGAGCAGTTCTTC
cdr3_aa: CATSRDRAGVWYNEQFF

j_call: TRBJ1-1
clone_size: many
v_call: TRBV12-3/TRBV12-4
d_call: NA
cdr3_nt: TGTGCCAGCAGTTTAGGGACACAGAACACTGAAGCTTTCTTT
cdr3_aa: CASSLGTQNTEAFF

j_call: TRBJ1-5
clone_size: NA
v_call: TRBV28
d_call: NA
cdr3_nt: TGTGCCAGCACCTTCTTAGGGGGTCGGGGCAATCAGCCCCAGCATTTT
cdr3_aa: CASTFLGGRGNQPQHF

j_call: TRBJ1-1
clone_size: NA
v_call: TRBV6-2/TRBV6-3
d_call: NA
cdr3_nt: TGTGCCAGCAGTTACTATAAGGGAGAAGCTTTCTTT
cdr3_aa: CASSYYKGEAFF

j_call: TRBJ2-7
clone_size: NA
v_call: TRBV10-2
d_call: NA
cdr3_nt: TGCGCCAGCAGTGACCTGAATTACGAGCAGTACTTC
cdr3_aa: CASSDLNYEQYF

j_call: TRBJ2-1
clone_size: many
v_call: TRBV12-3/TRBV12-4
d_call: TRBD2
cdr3_nt: TGTGCCAGCAGTTTCGCTAGCGGGAGGTACAATGAGCAGTTCTTC
cdr3_aa: CASSFASGRYNEQFF

j_call: TRBJ2-3
clone_size: few
v_call: TRBV24-1
d_call: NA
cdr3_nt: TGTGCCACCTCAAGCTCGCGGCTCGCCACAGATACGCAGTATTTT
cdr3_aa: CATSSSRLATDTQYF

j_call: TRBJ2-5
clone_size: NA
v_call: TRBV19
d_call: TRBD1
cdr3_nt: TGTGCCAGTAGCCTAACACAGGGGATCCAAGGGACCCAGTACTTC
cdr3_aa: CASSLTQGIQGTQYF

j_call: TRBJ2-1
clone_size: NA
v_call: TRBV3-1
d_call: NA
cdr3_nt: TGTGCCAGCAGCCAGAGCCCGGGACTGGGGGCTGATCAGCAGTTCTTC
cdr3_aa: CASSQSPGLGADQQFF

j_call: TRBJ1-6
clone_size: medium-sized
v_call: TRBV4-1
d_call: NA
cdr3_nt: TGCGCCAGCAGCTTACACGAGGGGACACAGGGAGTGGATTCACCCCTCCACTTT
cdr3_aa: CASSLHEGTQGVDSPLHF

j_call: TRBJ2-3
clone_size: once
v_call: TRBV7-8
d_call: TRBD1
cdr3_nt: TGTGCCAGCAGCACGGGACAGGGTGGAACAGATAGGCAGTATTTT
cdr3_aa: CASSTGQGGTDRQYF

j_call: TRBJ2-1
clone_size: few
v_call: TRBV7-9
d_call: NA
cdr3_nt: TGTGCCAGCAGCGAAGCCGGGCCGACCTACAATGAGCAGTTCTTC
cdr3_aa: CASSEAGPTYNEQFF

j_call: TRBJ2-7
clone_size: NA
v_call: TRBV4-1
d_call: NA
cdr3_nt: TGCGCCAGCAGCCAAGCTGGGGTAGGGTCCTACGAGCAGTACTTC
cdr3_aa: CASSQAGVGSYEQYF

j_call: TRBJ2-7
clone_size: many
v_call: TRBV10-3
d_call: NA
cdr3_nt: TGTGCCATCAGGGACAGCATCAGCTCCTACGAGCAGTACTTC
cdr3_aa: CAIRDSISSYEQYF

j_call: TRBJ2-2
clone_size: few
v_call: TRBV7-3
d_call: TRBD2
cdr3_nt: TGTGCCAGCAGCTCCCGACTAGCGGCCACCGGGGAGCTGTTTTTT
cdr3_aa: CASSSRLAATGELFF

j_call: TRBJ2-1
clone_size: many
v_call: TRBV12-3/TRBV12-4
d_call: NA
cdr3_nt: TGTGCCAGCAGTCCTACAGGGAAGCAGTTCTTC
cdr3_aa: CASSPTGKQFF

j_call: TRBJ2-3
clone_size: NA
v_call: TRBV18
d_call: TRBD2
cdr3_nt: TGTGCCAGCTCACCACCCGGGCTAGCGGGAGCTACAGATACGCAGTATTTT
cdr3_aa: CASSPPGLAGATDTQYF

j_call: TRBJ2-7
clone_size: few
v_call: TRBV19
d_call: NA
cdr3_nt: TGTGCCAGTAGTATATCGGGGTCCAACGAGCAGTACTTC
cdr3_aa: CASSISGSNEQYF